This TCR beta chain was obtained from a study of immune characterization of retroperitoneal liposarcoma. TCRdb ran MiXCR on the PCR reads and lists one entry per CDR3 protein. Of roughly 10,000 distinct CDR3 sequences listed, under 35% are singletons. V trimming: 3 bases; J trimming: 4 bases; junction bases outside the gene matches: 12. The CDR3 runs to 17 residues. Germline assignment: CDR1 MNHNS and CDR2 SASEGT. This TCR was recovered from a female donor with retroperitoneal liposarcoma. Sequenced: tumor tissue. This chain connects TRBV6-1 to TRBJ1-5, with TRBD1 identical over 7 bases. The CDR3: CASSDLFPGQPNQPQHF. The CDR3 nucleotides are TGTGCCAGCAGTGACCTCTTCCCGGGACAGCCTAATCAGCCCCAGCATTTT.